This T cell receptor beta chain appears in the sequencing data of a study of T cell responses to AZD1222 COVID-19 vaccine. Study-level background: Second-dose schedules of about 4 or about 12 weeks were combined.

Trimming stripped 5 bases from V and 0 bases from J, with 14 bases between. Germline CDR1 and CDR2: SGHTA and FQGNSA. CDR3 size: 15 residues. This clone was seen only once. Its specificity is unknown. Study findings and constraints: Variant regions that are unmutated are reportedly the target of nearly half of spike-specific TCRs. Spike regions recognized by vaccine-associated CD4 TCRs spanned the protein, led by 160-218 and 743-854. Repertoire sampling happened only post peak T cell response.

Measured with immunoSEQ multiplex PCR; TCRdb has only the in-frame clones, and not every one. The sample includes about 130,000 clones, around 90% of them seen just once. The material sequenced was peripheral blood, taken on day 0 of AZD1222 vaccination. The V call is TRBV7-2, the J call TRBJ2-7; tentatively, D is TRBD2 (6 bases). The clonotype was recovered from an adult in good health. The DNA for the CDR3 is TGTGCCAGCAGCCCCTCGGGCGGGGACTCCTACGAGCAGTACTTC. It specifies CASSPSGGDSYEQYF.